The 9 T cell receptor beta chains below all came from one sample that was sequenced in a study of cytomegalovirus exposure and HLA in healthy donors. Primers included in the PCR were 60 Vbeta and 13 Jbeta primers. The data were produced by immunoSEQ multiplex PCR, yet TCRdb's version contains in-frame clones alone and is incomplete. The table records fewer than 250,000 clones, roughly four fifths of them present only once. The sample was PBMCs. All receptors come from a young man in good health and CMV-seronegative.

The V call is TRBV5-4, the J call TRBJ1-2; D call uncertain. CDR3 length: 14 residues. CDR1 is SGHNT and CDR2 is YYREEE in the germline V gene (reference sequence). V lost 3 bases to trimming and J lost 0 bases, with 9 bases between them. The CDR3 region has the DNA TGTGCCAGCAGCTCGGGAGGCGCTAACTATGGCTACACCTTC. It translates to CASSSGGANYGYTF.

The V and J genes are TRBV5-6 and TRBJ1-1; D unresolved. CDR1 and CDR2 from the germline V gene are SGHDT and YYEEEE. CDR3 length equals 13 residues. Trimming pared 3 bases from V and 7 bases from J, leaving 13 bases between. CDR3 protein: CASSSGLPLEAFF. CDR3 DNA sequence: TGTGCCAGCAGCTCCGGACTCCCTCTTGAAGCTTTCTTT.

This clone was detected only a few times. The rearrangement joins TRBV5-5 to TRBJ2-7; D possibly corresponds to TRBD1 (5 bases). Trimming left V 4 bases short and J 1 base short, with 15 bases between. The germline gives CDR1 SGHKS, CDR2 YYEKEE (reference sequence). This CDR3 comprises 15 residues. The CDR3 reads CASSQEQASSYEQYF. For the CDR3, the DNA is TGTGCCAGCAGCCAAGAACAGGCGAGTTCCTACGAGCAGTACTTC.

This rearrangement joins TRBV7-2 to TRBJ2-6; 8 bases align to TRBD2. This CDR3 has 18 amino acids. Trimming at V came to 1 base and at J to 1 base, leaving 6 bases not matched to a gene. The germline V gene has CDR1 SGHTA and CDR2 FQGNSA. The CDR3 DNA follows: TGTGCCAGCAGCTTAGTAGCTGGCGGGAGGTCTGGGGCCAACGTCCTGACTTTC. Amino acid sequence: CASSLVAGGRSGANVLTF.

A single count supports this clone. The rearrangement joins TRBV4-1 to TRBJ1-1; 7 positions agree with TRBD1. This CDR3 comprises 16 residues. CDR1 and CDR2 from the germline V gene are MGHRA and YSYEKL. The V segment lost 3 bases and the J segment 5 bases; nucleotides outside the gene matches: 12. CDR3 sequence reads: CASSQFIQGKGTEAFF. The CDR3 coding sequence is TGCGCCAGCAGCCAGTTCATACAGGGGAAGGGAACTGAAGCTTTCTTT.

The chain is built from TRBV7-2 and TRBJ1-2; 8 nucleotides agree with TRBD1. The junction had 6 bases not matched to a gene; V was cut back by 5 bases and J by 1 base. The CDR3 is made up of 15 amino acids. Germline assignment: CDR1 SGHTA and CDR2 FQGNSA. This chain's CDR3 is CASSEAGGVNYGYTF. DNA for the CDR3: TGTGCCAGCAGCGAAGCAGGGGGCGTTAACTATGGCTACACCTTC.

This chain joins TRBV27 and TRBJ1-2, with D unresolved. The CDR3 covers 13 residues. CDR1 is MNHEY and CDR2 is SMNVEV in the germline V gene (reference sequence). V was shortened by 0 bases and J by 5 bases, with 7 bases between the two germline ends. The CDR3 DNA reads TGTGCCAGCAGTTTATCGGCAGTGTATGGCTACACCTTC. It is translated as CASSLSAVYGYTF.

The chain is built from TRBV7-6 and TRBJ1-2; D is possibly TRBD1 (6 bases). V shed 5 bases and J shed 3 bases, with 16 bases lying between them. The germline V gene encodes CDR1 SGHVS and CDR2 FNYEAQ. The CDR3 consists of 15 residues. As DNA, the CDR3 is TGTGCCAGCAGCGCTTTCTTGGGGGCGGACTATGGCTACACCTTC. It encodes CASSAFLGADYGYTF. Filled out from reference TRBV7-6 and TRBJ1-2, the complete variable domain reads GAGVSQSPRYKVTKRGQDVALRCDPISGHVSLYWYRQALGQGPEFLTYFNYEAQQDKSGLPNDRFSAERPEGSISTLTIQRTEQRDSAMYRCASSAFLGADYGYTFGSGTRLTVV.

The chain employs TRBV6-4 and TRBJ1-3; D unclear. V lost 2 bases and J 0 bases, leaving 23 bases between the germline ends. The CDR3 has 20 amino acids. Looked up from germline, CDR1 is MRHNA and CDR2 is SNTAGT. In nucleotides, the CDR3 is TGTGCCAGCAGTGACCGCCGCTCCGCCCCGGGATTTAGCTCTGGAAACACCATATATTTT. This encodes CASSDRRSAPGFSSGNTIYF.